These 27 T cell receptor beta chains were all obtained from the same sample, sequenced in a study of blood T cell repertoires in COVID-19. Produced via immunoSEQ multiplex PCR; TCRdb's table is partial and in-frame only. The sample consists of around 30,000 clones, 60% to 80% of them appearing once. Source material: peripheral blood. Receptors originate from a human donor in a cohort sampled during active COVID-19.

J is TRBJ1-1 and V is TRBV6-5; the D gene is possibly TRBD1 (6 bases). Germline assignment: CDR1 MNHEY and CDR2 SVGAGI. Deletions cut 0 bases from V and 1 base from J, with 9 bases between. The CDR3 has 15 amino acids. The CDR3 sequence is CASSYSNRANTEAFF. CDR3 sequence (DNA): TGTGCCAGCAGTTACTCTAACAGGGCGAACACTGAAGCTTTCTTT.

This clone appeared once. CDR3: CASSARAGRNGYTF. CDR3 DNA: TGTGCCAGCAGCGCAAGGGCAGGGAGGAATGGCTACACCTTC. The chain recombines TRBV7-2 with TRBJ1-2, with D perhaps matching TRBD1 (5 bases). The germline CDR1 and CDR2 sequences are SGHTA and FQGNSA. V gave up 5 bases and J gave up 6 bases, with 16 bases separating them. This CDR3 spans 14 amino acids.

The rearrangement links TRBV2 to TRBJ1-1; D is ambiguous. V dropped 3 bases and J dropped 4 bases, with 6 bases sitting between them. The CDR3 has 12 residues. Per the germline V gene, CDR1 is SNHLY and CDR2 is FYNNEI. The CDR3 DNA sequence: TGTGCCAGCAGTGACCTCGGCACTGAAGCTTTCTTT. Translated: CASSDLGTEAFF.

The chain combines TRBV28 with TRBJ1-2; tentative D call: TRBD1 (5 bases). The germline CDR1 and CDR2 sequences are MDHEN and SYDVKM. CDR3 length: 13 residues. The V end was cut by 3 bases, the J end by 4 bases, with 9 bases between. The chain's CDR3 is CASSFQGTYGYTF. As DNA, the CDR3 is TGTGCCAGCAGTTTCCAGGGTACCTATGGCTACACCTTC.

V usage is TRBV4-2 and J usage is TRBJ2-3; D gene uncertain. The CDR3 runs to 15 residues. Germline lookup yields CDR1 LGHNA and CDR2 YNFKEQ. Trimming cost V 4 bases and J 0 bases, with 11 bases left between them. The CDR3 sequence: CASSPAGDSTDTQYF. Written as DNA, the CDR3 is TGTGCCAGCAGCCCAGCTGGAGATAGCACAGATACGCAGTATTTT.

This clone was recorded only once. This chain joins TRBV15 and TRBJ1-1; 8 nucleotides line up with TRBD1. CDR3 length equals 14 residues. Trimming took 5 bases from V and 1 from J; bases not matched to a gene: 3. CDR1 is LNHNV, CDR2 YYDKDF, per germline (reference sequence). In DNA, the CDR3 is TGTGCCACCAGCTACGACAGGGGGAACACTGAAGCTTTCTTT. It specifies CATSYDRGNTEAFF.

The chain links TRBV2 to TRBJ1-2; TRBD1 aligns across 8 bases. The CDR3 extends over 12 amino acids. V shed 11 bases, J shed 8 bases, and the junction held 10 bases outside the gene matches. From germline, CDR1 is SNHLY and CDR2 FYNNEI. The CDR3 sequence is CAVGQGLGGYTF. The CDR3 DNA reads TGTGCCGTCGGACAGGGATTGGGGGGCTACACCTTC.

V gene TRBV11-3 combines with J gene TRBJ1-1; 8 bases agree with TRBD1. The germline gives CDR1 SGHNT, CDR2 YENEEA. CDR3 length: 14 amino acids. Trimming took 5 bases from V and 4 from J; bases not matched to a gene: 6. CDR3 sequence reads: CASSPRQGSTEAFF. As DNA, the CDR3 is TGTGCCAGCAGCCCGCGACAGGGGTCCACTGAAGCTTTCTTT.

This rearrangement joins TRBV12-5 to TRBJ1-5; unclear D gene. The ends were cut back, 6 bases at V and 2 bases at J, with 8 bases in the middle. Germline lookup yields CDR1 LGHNT and CDR2 FRNRAP. This CDR3 has 13 amino acids. CDR3 nucleotide sequence: TGTGCTAGTGGCTCGGGTGGCAATCAGCCCCAGCATTTT. It specifies CASGSGGNQPQHF.

This chain connects TRBV7-2 to TRBJ1-1, with 9 bases lining up with TRBD1. The CDR3 totals 14 residues. Germline trimming cut 5 bases from V and 7 bases from J; bases unmatched to any gene: 8. Germline V gene lookup returns CDR1 SGHTA and CDR2 FQGNSA. Written as DNA, the CDR3 is TGTGCCAGCAGCCTCGGGACAGGGTTTGGTGAAGCTTTCTTT. Protein sequence: CASSLGTGFGEAFF.

This chain connects TRBV6-5 to TRBJ1-6; 7 bases map to TRBD1. The V and J ends lost 8 bases and 8 bases, in that order; junction bases with no gene match: 12. This CDR3 comprises 15 residues. CDR1 is MNHEY and CDR2 is SVGAGI in the germline V gene. DNA of the CDR3: TGTGCCAGCGGACTACCGGGACAGTCTTATTCACCCCTCCACTTT. Translating gives CASGLPGQSYSPLHF.

The chain employs TRBV6-6 and TRBJ2-1; 9 bases agree with TRBD1. V shed 5 bases, J shed 4 bases, and the junction held 6 bases outside the gene matches. From germline, CDR1 is MNHNY and CDR2 SVGAGI (reference sequence). CDR3 length: 15 amino acids. Here the CDR3 reads CASSPRQGVYNEQFF. CDR3 nucleotide sequence: TGTGCCAGCAGTCCTCGACAGGGGGTATACAATGAGCAGTTCTTC.

This clone was detected a few times. The chain has TRBV27 and TRBJ2-7; 7 positions agree with TRBD1. This CDR3 is 15 amino acids long. In germline, CDR1 is MNHEY, CDR2 SMNVEV (reference sequence). The V and J ends lost 3 bases and 4 bases, in that order; junction bases with no gene match: 9. The CDR3 DNA follows: TGTGCCAGCAGTTTGCCACGACAGGGAATATACGAGCAGTACTTC. Translated, it gives CASSLPRQGIYEQYF.

The chain is built from TRBV12-3 or TRBV12-4 and TRBJ1-1; the D gene is possibly TRBD1 (5 bases). V lost 5 bases and J lost 1, with 8 bases in between. This CDR3 spans 13 amino acids. The CDR3 spells CASSGAGNTEAFF. The CDR3 DNA sequence: TGTGCCAGCAGTGGGGCAGGGAACACTGAAGCTTTCTTT.

The chain employs TRBV7-9 and TRBJ1-1, with a tentative D call TRBD1 (5 bases). Germline V lookup: CDR1 SEHNR, CDR2 FQNEAQ (reference sequence). The CDR3 consists of 13 residues. V lost 1 base to trimming and J lost 10 bases, with 13 bases between them. The CDR3 DNA follows: TGTGCCAGCAGCTTAGAGACAGCCCTACGAGCTTTCTTT. As protein: CASSLETALRAFF.

The CDR3 nucleotides are TGTGCCAGCAGTTCTCCAGGGGGCGAGCAGTACTTC. This gives the protein CASSSPGGEQYF. The rearrangement links TRBV28 to TRBJ2-7; TRBD1 matches at 7 bases. Germline CDR1 MDHEN, CDR2 SYDVKM. Trimming cost V 4 bases and J 6 bases; bases outside gene matches: 3. The CDR3 length is 12 residues.

The chain is built from TRBV2 and TRBJ2-1, with 9 bases aligning to TRBD2. The CDR3 loop spans 15 amino acids. Trimming took 6 bases from V and 6 from J; bases not matched to a gene: 9. Germline V gene sequence: CDR1 SNHLY, CDR2 FYNNEI. CDR3 sequence reads: CASSKHSGGINEQFF. The CDR3 DNA is TGTGCCAGCAGCAAACATAGCGGGGGAATCAATGAGCAGTTCTTC.

CDR3 loop: CASSYSAGNNSPLHF. Here the CDR3 DNA reads TGTGCCAGCAGTTACTCGGCAGGCAATAATTCACCCCTCCACTTT. The chain couples TRBV6-6 to TRBJ1-6, with D unresolved. The germline V and J ends were trimmed by 0 bases and 5 bases, with 8 bases remaining between them. CDR1 MNHNY and CDR2 SVGAGI come from the germline V gene (reference sequence). The CDR3 length is 15 residues.

The V call is TRBV10-3, the J call TRBJ1-6, with TRBD1 as a possible D gene (5 bases). Germline V gene sequence: CDR1 ENHRY, CDR2 SYGVKD. V dropped 4 bases and J dropped 5 bases, with 15 bases sitting between them. This CDR3 comprises 16 residues. In nucleotides, the CDR3 is TGTGCCATCAGTGGGGGCAGTCTACCTGATAATTCACCCCTCCACTTT. Its protein product is CAISGGSLPDNSPLHF.

The chain joins TRBV29-1 to TRBJ2-1; 7 bases match TRBD2. The CDR3 is 15 amino acids. Germline V gene data show CDR1 as SQVTM and CDR2 as ANQGSEA. Trimming at V came to 1 base and at J to 3 bases, leaving 6 bases not matched to a gene. The chain's CDR3 is CSVEGLAENYNEQFF. DNA for the CDR3: TGCAGCGTTGAAGGTCTAGCGGAAAACTACAATGAGCAGTTCTTC.

J is TRBJ1-5 and V is TRBV4-1; 7 bases are a match to TRBD1. Per the germline V gene, CDR1 is MGHRA and CDR2 is YSYEKL. The CDR3 totals 15 residues. With V trimmed by 0 bases and J by 7 bases, 6 bases remained unmatched. The DNA for the CDR3 is TGCGCCAGCAGCCAAGATAATAACAGGGGCCAGCCCCAGCATTTT. This gives the protein CASSQDNNRGQPQHF.

This clone was recorded once. The V gene is TRBV27, the J gene TRBJ1-5; the D gene is possibly TRBD1 (5 bases). Per germline, CDR1 MNHEY and CDR2 SMNVEV (reference sequence). The CDR3 consists of 14 residues. The V end was cut by 6 bases, the J end by 3 bases, with 12 bases between. The CDR3 reads CASRGPGPNQPQHF. The CDR3, as DNA: TGTGCCAGCAGGGGGCCAGGCCCCAATCAGCCCCAGCATTTT.

The V and J genes are TRBV5-1 and TRBJ1-2, with 9 positions matching TRBD1. The CDR3 is made up of 16 amino acids. The germline V gene has CDR1 SGHRS and CDR2 YFSETQ. The trim removed 0 bases at V and 9 bases at J, leaving 12 bases unmatched. CDR3: CASSLDIGTGWSSYTF. In DNA, the CDR3 is TGCGCCAGCAGCTTGGATATAGGGACAGGGTGGAGTAGCTACACCTTC.

This sequence joins TRBV6-1 and TRBJ2-3; D unclear. The germline V and J ends were trimmed by 0 bases and 10 bases, with 14 bases remaining between them. Germline loops: CDR1 MNHNS, CDR2 SASEGT. The CDR3 is 14 residues long. CDR3: CASSEASPLVAQYF. In DNA, the CDR3 is TGTGCCAGCAGTGAAGCTAGCCCGCTAGTTGCGCAGTATTTT.

This chain uses TRBV11-2 with TRBJ1-5; D gene unclear. The CDR3 loop spans 14 amino acids. V lost 1 base to trimming and J lost 3 bases, with 7 bases between them. CDR1 and CDR2 from the germline V gene are SGHAT and FQNNGV. The CDR3 here is CASSLGLINQPQHF. The CDR3 DNA reads TGTGCCAGCAGCTTAGGGCTGATCAATCAGCCCCAGCATTTT.

The CDR3 coding sequence is TGTGCCAGCAGCTTAGTCACGGGCGAGCAGTACTTC. Residues: CASSLVTGEQYF. The chain uses TRBV7-9 and TRBJ2-7; no definite D call. V lost 1 base and J lost 6, with 7 bases in between. Germline values: CDR1 SEHNR, CDR2 FQNEAQ (reference sequence). The CDR3 is made up of 12 amino acids.

V gene TRBV28 combines with J gene TRBJ1-1, with a tentative D call TRBD1 (6 bases). The V and J ends lost 9 bases and 1 base respectively, with 15 bases between them. The germline V gene encodes CDR1 MDHEN and CDR2 SYDVKM. The CDR3 sequence is 14 residues long. The CDR3 protein is CASLSGHPNTEAFF. The CDR3 coding sequence is TGTGCCAGTCTGTCGGGACACCCGAACACTGAAGCTTTCTTT.